This TCR beta chain emerged from a study of shared clonotypes between healthy human individuals. The wider study: Aged between 18 and 49, the donors were two women and three men.

Each sorted subset replicate got 200 ng genomic DNA, about 33,000 genomes. Here immunoSEQ multiplex PCR was the method, and the copy in TCRdb shows in-frame clones only, minus some. The sample gives under 750,000 clones, 72% of which show up once; over 1.5% is in the top ten. Every donor was a Caucasian adult from Nashville, Tennessee. CD4+ cells underwent separation, giving CD45RA+ naive and CD45RA-negative memory subsets. The material sequenced was memory CD4+ T cells sorted from blood. As for subset: CD45RA-negative fraction. This TCR was sampled from a woman aged 25 to 39 in good health.

CDR3 residues: CASSLVGGSGNTEAFF. CDR3 sequence (DNA): TGCGCCAGCAGCCTGGTGGGGGGCTCGGGGAACACTGAAGCTTTCTTT. The chain couples TRBV5-1 to TRBJ1-1, with D possibly being TRBD1 (6 bases). The CDR3 is 16 amino acids. Trimming left V 4 bases short and J 1 base short, with 17 bases between. CDR1 is SGHRS, CDR2 YFSETQ, per germline.